The 8 T cell receptor beta chains in this list originate from one sample, sequenced in a study of cytomegalovirus exposure and HLA in healthy donors. The PCR ran on 60 Vbeta and 13 Jbeta primers. TCRdb's table, derived via immunoSEQ multiplex PCR, lists solely in-frame clones and lacks some. Of roughly 100,000 clones listed, around 70% are singletons. Specimen: PBMCs. All receptors derive from a man in his forties or fifties in good health and CMV-seronegative.

The V call is TRBV13, the J call TRBJ2-3; tentatively, D is TRBD2 (5 bases). The V end was cut by 5 bases, the J end by 12 bases, with 15 bases between. CDR3 length: 12 amino acids. Germline V gene lookup returns CDR1 PRHDT and CDR2 FYEKMQ (reference sequence). The CDR3 is CASSPGGLTQYF. CDR3 nucleotide sequence: TGTGCCAGCAGCCCTGGCGGGTTAACACAGTATTTT.

The J gene is TRBJ2-5, the V gene TRBV5-6; D is ambiguous. CDR1 and CDR2 (germline): SGHDT, YYEEEE. The CDR3 runs 13 residues. V was cut by 0 bases and J by 5 bases, with 8 bases left in between. The CDR3 DNA follows: TGTGCCAGCAGCTTGGTGGCGCGGGAGACCCAGTACTTC. Translating it yields CASSLVARETQYF. The full variable domain, with the rest looked up from reference TRBV5-6 and TRBJ2-5, is DAGVTQSPTHLIKTRGQQVTLRCSPKSGHDTVSWYQQALGQGPQFIFQYYEEEERQRGNFPDRFSGHQFPNYSSELNVNALLLGDSALYLCASSLVARETQYFGPGTRLLVL.

The chain employs TRBV30 and TRBJ1-2, with 7 bases identical to TRBD1. Germline V CDR1 and CDR2: GTSNPN, SVGIG (reference sequence). This CDR3 is built from 17 residues. After removal of 5 bases from V and 0 bases from J, the junction contained 15 bases not matched to a gene. The CDR3 DNA reads TGTGCCTGGGCCCCCGGGACAGATATTTTGGCTAACTATGGCTACACCTTC. Translation gives CAWAPGTDILANYGYTF.

The CDR3 region is CASSQGQGTLVRNYGYTF. The CDR3 nucleotides read TGCGCCAGCAGCCAAGGGCAGGGGACGTTGGTGAGGAACTATGGCTACACCTTC. V usage is TRBV4-1 and J usage is TRBJ1-2, with D tentatively TRBD1 (6 bases). Germline V lookup: CDR1 MGHRA, CDR2 YSYEKL. The V and J ends lost 1 base and 2 bases respectively, with 20 bases between them. The CDR3 is made up of 18 amino acids.

This clone turned up a few times. The V call is TRBV7-2, the J call TRBJ2-1; 11 positions match TRBD2. Germline V gives CDR1 SGHTA, CDR2 FQGNSA. The CDR3 runs to 15 residues. The junction had 9 bases not matched to a gene; V was cut back by 6 bases and J by 8 bases. The CDR3 DNA follows: TGTGCCAGCAGTTTTAGCGGGAGGGCCATGGATGAGCAGTTCTTC. This gives the protein CASSFSGRAMDEQFF.

The chain is built from TRBV6-6 and TRBJ2-1, with D hard to call. Germline values: CDR1 MNHNY, CDR2 SVGAGI (reference sequence). V dropped 2 bases and J dropped 0 bases, with 8 bases sitting between them. The CDR3 is 15 residues long. Written as DNA, the CDR3 is TGTGCCAGCAGTTACAGCCTGAGCTCCTACAATGAGCAGTTCTTC. Translated, it gives CASSYSLSSYNEQFF.

The V and J genes are TRBV11-2 and TRBJ1-3; no clear D. CDR1 is SGHAT, CDR2 FQNNGV, per germline. The length of the CDR3 is 13 residues. Trimming shortened V by 5 bases and J by 2 bases, and 7 bases separated the two germline ends. The CDR3 nucleotides read TGTGCCAGCAGCCTGGGCCCTGGAAACACCATATATTTT. It encodes CASSLGPGNTIYF. Using reference TRBV11-2 and TRBJ1-3 for the parts outside the CDR3, the full variable domain is EAGVAQSPRYKIIEKRQSVAFWCNPISGHATLYWYQQILGQGPKLLIQFQNNGVVDDSQLPKDRFSAERLKGVDSTLKIQPAKLEDSAVYLCASSLGPGNTIYFGEGSWLTVV.

CDR3 region: CASSSTQGGYEQYF. CDR3 sequence (DNA): TGTGCCAGCAGCTCCACACAGGGCGGGTACGAGCAGTACTTC. V is TRBV9 and J is TRBJ2-7; tentatively, D is TRBD1 (6 bases). The CDR3 is made up of 14 amino acids. Germline V gives CDR1 SGDLS, CDR2 YYNGEE. V lost 4 bases and J lost 4, with 15 bases in between.